These T cell receptor beta chains were read from a single sample in a study of T cell responses to AZD1222 COVID-19 vaccine. TCRdb's table, derived via immunoSEQ multiplex PCR, lists solely in-frame clones and lacks some. The sample holds about 82,000 clones, more than 90% seen once. The starting material was peripheral blood, obtained on day 0 of AZD1222 vaccination. The source is an adult in good health. The CDR3 runs from the conserved cysteine through the conserved F or W. A D gene is named only where the DNA matches it firmly. Clone size is given for some rows only: seen once, a few or many times, or a class if the clone is expanded.

D gene: .
clone size: .
V gene: TRBV28
J gene: TRBJ1-1
CDR3 protein: CASSQQENTEAFF
CDR3 DNA: TGTGCCAGCAGCCAACAGGAGAACACTGAAGCTTTCTTT

D gene: TRBD1
clone size: .
V gene: TRBV2
J gene: TRBJ1-5
CDR3 protein: CASRQSTGERVNQPQHF
CDR3 DNA: TGTGCCAGCAGACAGTCCACAGGGGAGAGGGTTAATCAGCCCCAGCATTTT

D gene: .
clone size: .
V gene: TRBV6-1
J gene: TRBJ2-7
CDR3 protein: CASSWEGGQYF
CDR3 DNA: TGTGCCAGCAGTTGGGAGGGGGGGCAGTACTTC

D gene: .
clone size: .
V gene: TRBV2
J gene: TRBJ2-7
CDR3 protein: CASTGGPGYQQYF
CDR3 DNA: TGTGCCAGCACCGGGGGGCCAGGTTACCAGCAGTACTTC

D gene: TRBD2
clone size: .
V gene: TRBV10-3
J gene: TRBJ2-5
CDR3 protein: CAISGTSGGADETQYF
CDR3 DNA: TGTGCCATCAGTGGGACTAGCGGGGGGGCTGACGAGACCCAGTACTTC

D gene: .
clone size: .
V gene: TRBV28
J gene: TRBJ1-1
CDR3 protein: CAIYLRGTEAFF
CDR3 DNA: TGTGCCATCTATCTCAGGGGCACTGAAGCTTTCTTT

D gene: .
clone size: .
V gene: TRBV14
J gene: TRBJ1-1
CDR3 protein: CASSQDRKVGGTEAFF
CDR3 DNA: TGTGCCAGCAGCCAAGATCGAAAGGTGGGCGGCACTGAAGCTTTCTTT

D gene: .
clone size: few
V gene: TRBV3-1/TRBV3-2
J gene: TRBJ1-6
CDR3 protein: CASSRGIQVDSPLHF
CDR3 DNA: TGTGCCAGCAGCCGAGGGATTCAGGTTGATTCACCCCTCCACTTT

D gene: .
clone size: .
V gene: TRBV24-1
J gene: TRBJ1-5
CDR3 protein: CATSVDGGLPQHF
CDR3 DNA: TGTGCCACCAGTGTCGACGGGGGGTTGCCCCAGCATTTT

D gene: TRBD2
clone size: .
V gene: TRBV11-2
J gene: TRBJ2-5
CDR3 protein: CASSPRVGGGAQYF
CDR3 DNA: TGTGCCAGCAGCCCAAGGGTAGGCGGGGGAGCCCAGTACTTC

D gene: .
clone size: .
V gene: TRBV28
J gene: TRBJ1-4
CDR3 protein: CASSASATNEKLFF
CDR3 DNA: TGTGCCAGCAGTGCCTCCGCAACTAATGAAAAACTGTTTTTT

D gene: TRBD1
clone size: .
V gene: TRBV29-1
J gene: TRBJ1-3
CDR3 protein: CSVEGARGAGNTIYF
CDR3 DNA: TGCAGCGTTGAAGGGGCCAGGGGGGCAGGAAACACCATATATTTT

D gene: TRBD2
clone size: .
V gene: TRBV18
J gene: TRBJ2-7
CDR3 protein: CASSRLADSYEQYF
CDR3 DNA: TGTGCCAGCTCACGACTAGCGGACTCCTACGAGCAGTACTTC

D gene: .
clone size: .
V gene: TRBV19
J gene: TRBJ1-4
CDR3 protein: CAAGRGLEEKLFF
CDR3 DNA: TGTGCAGCTGGCAGGGGCCTGGAAGAAAAACTGTTTTTT

D gene: .
clone size: .
V gene: TRBV5-6
J gene: TRBJ2-5
CDR3 protein: CASSESGDMGETQYF
CDR3 DNA: TGTGCCAGCAGCGAATCCGGGGACATGGGGGAGACCCAGTACTTC

D gene: TRBD1
clone size: .
V gene: TRBV19
J gene: TRBJ1-1
CDR3 protein: CASSIGSGQGAYEAFF
CDR3 DNA: TGTGCCAGTAGTATAGGTTCCGGACAGGGGGCTTATGAAGCTTTCTTT

D gene: .
clone size: .
V gene: TRBV5-1
J gene: TRBJ2-5
CDR3 protein: CASSLTANGPPETQYF
CDR3 DNA: TGCGCCAGCAGCCTAACTGCTAACGGACCACCCGAGACCCAGTACTTC

D gene: TRBD2
clone size: .
V gene: TRBV5-1
J gene: TRBJ2-7
CDR3 protein: CASSLAGTNYEQYF
CDR3 DNA: TGCGCCAGCAGCTTGGCTGGGACTAATTACGAGCAGTACTTC

D gene: .
clone size: .
V gene: TRBV18
J gene: TRBJ2-1
CDR3 protein: CASSPPDGRNEQFF
CDR3 DNA: TGTGCCAGCTCACCACCGGACGGGCGAAATGAGCAGTTCTTC

D gene: .
clone size: .
V gene: TRBV4-1
J gene: TRBJ1-3
CDR3 protein: CASSQDITGFGSGNTIYF
CDR3 DNA: TGCGCCAGCAGCCAAGATATAACGGGATTCGGGTCTGGAAACACCATATATTTT

D gene: .
clone size: .
V gene: TRBV6-5
J gene: TRBJ1-1
CDR3 protein: CAVQKMNTEAFF
CDR3 DNA: TGTGCCGTACAAAAGATGAACACTGAAGCTTTCTTT

D gene: .
clone size: once
V gene: TRBV7-6
J gene: TRBJ1-1
CDR3 protein: CASSPSGVEAAFF
CDR3 DNA: TGTGCCAGCAGCCCCTCAGGGGTGGAGGCTGCTTTCTTT

D gene: .
clone size: .
V gene: TRBV27
J gene: TRBJ1-6
CDR3 protein: CASSSHGLQALHF
CDR3 DNA: TGTGCCAGCAGCTCCCACGGGCTTCAGGCCCTCCACTTT

D gene: TRBD1
clone size: .
V gene: TRBV19
J gene: TRBJ1-2
CDR3 protein: CASSNWGQAGYTF
CDR3 DNA: TGTGCCAGTAGTAATTGGGGACAGGCTGGCTACACCTTC

D gene: .
clone size: .
V gene: TRBV5-1
J gene: TRBJ2-1
CDR3 protein: CASSLPGYNEQFF
CDR3 DNA: TGCGCCAGCAGCTTGCCGGGGTACAATGAGCAGTTCTTC

D gene: TRBD1
clone size: .
V gene: TRBV19
J gene: TRBJ1-5
CDR3 protein: CASSARTGYSNQPQHF
CDR3 DNA: TGTGCCAGTAGTGCAAGGACAGGTTATAGCAATCAGCCCCAGCATTTT

D gene: TRBD1
clone size: .
V gene: TRBV29-1
J gene: TRBJ1-1
CDR3 protein: CSVVGQGWTEAFF
CDR3 DNA: TGCAGCGTTGTCGGACAGGGATGGACTGAAGCTTTCTTT

D gene: TRBD1
clone size: .
V gene: TRBV7-2
J gene: TRBJ2-1
CDR3 protein: CASSPGGTSYNEQFF
CDR3 DNA: TGTGCCAGCAGCCCAGGGGGTACCTCCTACAATGAGCAGTTCTTC

D gene: .
clone size: .
V gene: TRBV27
J gene: TRBJ1-3
CDR3 protein: CASSQNWNAGNTIYF
CDR3 DNA: TGTGCCAGCAGTCAAAACTGGAACGCTGGAAACACCATATATTTT

D gene: TRBD1
clone size: few
V gene: TRBV7-8
J gene: TRBJ1-5
CDR3 protein: CASSPQDRGAAQPQHF
CDR3 DNA: TGTGCCAGCAGCCCCCAGGACAGGGGGGCAGCTCAGCCCCAGCATTTT

D gene: .
clone size: .
V gene: TRBV9
J gene: TRBJ1-3
CDR3 protein: CASSPLNMGNTIYF
CDR3 DNA: TGTGCCAGCAGCCCGCTAAACATGGGAAACACCATATATTTT

D gene: .
clone size: .
V gene: TRBV2
J gene: TRBJ1-6
CDR3 protein: CASSEGMGGVDSPLHF
CDR3 DNA: TGTGCCAGCAGTGAAGGTATGGGTGGGGTAGATTCACCCCTCCACTTT

D gene: TRBD1
clone size: .
V gene: TRBV6-5
J gene: TRBJ1-5
CDR3 protein: CASSYDRAVQPQHF
CDR3 DNA: TGTGCCAGCAGCTACGACAGGGCGGTTCAGCCCCAGCATTTT

D gene: .
clone size: .
V gene: TRBV7-3
J gene: TRBJ1-2
CDR3 protein: CASSPDPTGIYGYTF
CDR3 DNA: TGTGCCAGCAGCCCCGACCCAACAGGGATCTATGGCTACACCTTC

D gene: TRBD1
clone size: few
V gene: TRBV12-3/TRBV12-4
J gene: TRBJ1-2
CDR3 protein: CASSTGQNYGYTF
CDR3 DNA: TGTGCCAGCAGTACGGGACAGAACTATGGCTACACCTTC

D gene: .
clone size: few
V gene: TRBV19
J gene: TRBJ2-1
CDR3 protein: CAAGGQGFAEQFF
CDR3 DNA: TGTGCCGCCGGGGGCCAGGGTTTCGCTGAGCAGTTCTTC

D gene: .
clone size: .
V gene: TRBV6-1
J gene: TRBJ2-6
CDR3 protein: CASSEEAGSGANVLTF
CDR3 DNA: TGTGCCAGCAGTGAAGAGGCCGGCTCTGGGGCCAACGTCCTGACTTTC

D gene: .
clone size: once
V gene: TRBV5-5
J gene: TRBJ2-2
CDR3 protein: CASSFSPSRSPGPGELFF
CDR3 DNA: TGTGCCAGCAGCTTTTCCCCCTCAAGGTCCCCAGGACCCGGGGAGCTGTTTTTT

D gene: TRBD2
clone size: .
V gene: TRBV19
J gene: TRBJ2-3
CDR3 protein: CASSISGLAGTTDTQYF
CDR3 DNA: TGTGCCAGTAGTATTTCGGGACTAGCGGGGACCACAGATACGCAGTATTTT

D gene: .
clone size: .
V gene: TRBV21-1
J gene: TRBJ1-1
CDR3 protein: CASSFSRGHRGRSSGTEAFF
CDR3 DNA: TGTGCCAGCAGCTTCTCCCGTGGACACAGGGGGAGGTCCTCCGGCACTGAAGCTTTCTTT

D gene: .
clone size: .
V gene: TRBV27
J gene: TRBJ2-2
CDR3 protein: CASSLSRVGAGELFF
CDR3 DNA: TGTGCCAGCAGTTTATCGAGAGTGGGGGCCGGGGAGCTGTTTTTT

D gene: .
clone size: .
V gene: TRBV2
J gene: TRBJ1-5
CDR3 protein: CASSVGQQDQPQHF
CDR3 DNA: TGTGCCAGCAGTGTTGGGCAGCAAGATCAGCCCCAGCATTTT

D gene: TRBD1
clone size: .
V gene: TRBV13
J gene: TRBJ1-6
CDR3 protein: CASSLGDRGGSPLHF
CDR3 DNA: TGTGCCAGCAGCCTAGGTGACAGGGGTGGTTCACCCCTCCACTTT

D gene: .
clone size: .
V gene: TRBV5-4
J gene: TRBJ1-2
CDR3 protein: CASSLGQRYTF
CDR3 DNA: TGTGCCAGCAGCCTCGGACAACGCTACACCTTC

D gene: .
clone size: .
V gene: TRBV9
J gene: TRBJ1-5
CDR3 protein: CASSVATGQPQHF
CDR3 DNA: TGTGCCAGCAGCGTAGCCACAGGGCAGCCCCAGCATTTT

D gene: .
clone size: .
V gene: TRBV29-1
J gene: TRBJ2-5
CDR3 protein: CSACRAVRERETQYF
CDR3 DNA: TGCAGCGCCTGCCGCGCGGTTAGGGAGCGGGAGACCCAGTACTTC

D gene: .
clone size: .
V gene: TRBV9
J gene: TRBJ2-3
CDR3 protein: CASSVSTDTQYF
CDR3 DNA: TGTGCCAGCAGCGTCAGCACAGATACGCAGTATTTT

D gene: .
clone size: .
V gene: TRBV7-8
J gene: TRBJ1-2
CDR3 protein: CASSLDGYGYTF
CDR3 DNA: TGTGCCAGCAGCTTGGACGGCTATGGCTACACCTTC

D gene: .
clone size: .
V gene: TRBV5-1
J gene: TRBJ2-7
CDR3 protein: CASSLEGLGVAREQYF
CDR3 DNA: TGCGCCAGCAGCTTGGAGGGCCTAGGAGTTGCGCGGGAGCAGTACTTC

D gene: .
clone size: .
V gene: TRBV5-1
J gene: TRBJ2-2
CDR3 protein: CASSPTLGTGELFF
CDR3 DNA: TGCGCCAGCAGCCCAACCCTAGGGACCGGGGAGCTGTTTTTT

D gene: TRBD1
clone size: .
V gene: TRBV6-6
J gene: TRBJ1-6
CDR3 protein: CASSYPTGQNSPLHF
CDR3 DNA: TGTGCCAGCAGTTACCCGACAGGGCAGAATTCACCCCTCCACTTT

D gene: .
clone size: .
V gene: TRBV18
J gene: TRBJ1-1
CDR3 protein: CASSRPPWDEAFF
CDR3 DNA: TGTGCCAGCTCACGACCACCCTGGGATGAAGCTTTCTTT

D gene: TRBD1
clone size: .
V gene: TRBV6-6
J gene: TRBJ1-5
CDR3 protein: CASSRGTGNSNQPQHF
CDR3 DNA: TGTGCCAGCAGCCGAGGGACAGGAAATAGCAATCAGCCCCAGCATTTT